Following are 32 T cell receptor beta chains from one sample sequenced in a study of cytomegalovirus exposure and HLA in healthy donors. Assay: immunoSEQ multiplex PCR; the TCRdb copy retains only in-frame clones and omits some. Of fewer than 100,000 clones detected, approximately 95% appear once; the ten largest clones hold less than 2.5%. The specimen was PBMCs. The receptors here all came from a woman aged 18-35 years in good health and CMV-seronegative.

The V gene is TRBV28, the J gene TRBJ2-2; D is ambiguous. The CDR3 is 14 amino acids. V was trimmed by 7 bases and J by 6 bases, leaving 15 bases between them. Germline CDR1 and CDR2: MDHEN and SYDVKM. The CDR3 DNA is TGTGCCAGCACCCCCATAAGGAGTGCCGGGGAGCTGTTTTTT. Translating it yields CASTPIRSAGELFF.

V and J are TRBV28 and TRBJ2-1; tentatively, D is TRBD2 (6 bases). Per germline, CDR1 MDHEN and CDR2 SYDVKM. Trimming pared 6 bases from V and 4 bases from J, leaving 16 bases between. CDR3 size: 15 residues. CDR3 protein: CASSPRLVIYNEQFF. CDR3 nucleotide sequence: TGTGCCAGCAGCCCTAGACTAGTCATTTACAATGAGCAGTTCTTC.

The chain links TRBV5-1 to TRBJ1-1; 8 positions match TRBD1. Germline V lookup: CDR1 SGHRS, CDR2 YFSETQ. CDR3 length: 14 amino acids. V shed 1 base, J shed 4 bases, and the junction held 3 bases outside the gene matches. For the CDR3, the DNA is TGCGCCAGCAGCTTGAAACAGGGGGGCACTGAAGCTTTCTTT. This translates into CASSLKQGGTEAFF.

In nucleotides, the CDR3 is TGTGCCAGCAGTTACTCGATGTACAGCAATGAGCAGTTCTTC. Encoded protein: CASSYSMYSNEQFF. The chain combines TRBV6-5 with TRBJ2-1; D not certain. Between the trimmed V and J ends, which lost 0 bases and 6 bases, there was a span of 9 bases. CDR1 is MNHEY and CDR2 is SVGAGI in the germline V gene. This CDR3 is built from 14 residues.

This sequence joins TRBV4-2 and TRBJ2-7; possible D gene TRBD2, 5 bases. CDR1 and CDR2 (germline): LGHNA, YNFKEQ. CDR3 length: 14 residues. Trimming shortened V by 1 base and J by 4 bases, and 11 bases separated the two germline ends. Here the CDR3 DNA reads TGTGCCAGCAGCCAAGTCGGAAGGGAGTACGAGCAGTACTTC. Its protein product is CASSQVGREYEQYF.

The V gene is TRBV29-1, the J gene TRBJ2-3; 8 positions match TRBD1. The length of the CDR3 is 13 residues. Unmatched junction bases numbered 7, after V lost 7 bases and J lost 4 bases. The germline gives CDR1 SQVTM, CDR2 ANQGSEA. The CDR3 DNA reads TGCAGCGCCGGACAGGGAGGCGCAGATACGCAGTATTTT. This translates into CSAGQGGADTQYF.

This chain links TRBV28 with TRBJ2-7; 10 bases agree with TRBD1. The CDR3 has 17 amino acids. Trimming removed 4 bases from V and 4 bases from J; junction bases left unmatched: 13. Germline V gene data show CDR1 as MDHEN and CDR2 as SYDVKM. The CDR3 DNA is TGTGCCAGCAGTTCCCCCTCCTCTCGGACAGGGGGGTACGAGCAGTACTTC. Amino acid sequence: CASSSPSSRTGGYEQYF.

CDR3 residues: CASRPAGAEGDTQYF. The CDR3 DNA reads as TGTGCCAGCAGGCCAGCGGGGGCTGAGGGGGATACGCAGTATTTT. The genes are TRBV6-5 and TRBJ2-3; TRBD2 matches at 8 bases. CDR3 length: 15 amino acids. V lost 6 bases and J lost 6; bases outside the gene matches: 11. The germline CDR1 and CDR2 sequences are MNHEY and SVGAGI.

V is TRBV27 and J is TRBJ2-3, with TRBD2 as a possible D gene (6 bases). Deletions cut 4 bases from V and 4 bases from J, with 18 bases between. This CDR3 region has 16 residues. Per germline, CDR1 MNHEY and CDR2 SMNVEV (reference sequence). CDR3 coding DNA: TGTGCCAGCAGTTCGTCTCTAGCGTACCTCGCAGATACGCAGTATTTT. Residues: CASSSSLAYLADTQYF.

This chain links TRBV9 with TRBJ2-3, with 11 nucleotides matching TRBD2. The CDR3 contains 16 residues. The germline gives CDR1 SGDLS, CDR2 YYNGEE. The V segment lost 0 bases and the J segment 7 bases; nucleotides outside the gene matches: 7. The CDR3 DNA reads TGTGCCAGCAGCGTAGAGTTAGCGGGAGGGCCCTATACGCAGTATTTT. This codes for CASSVELAGGPYTQYF.

V gene TRBV6-4 combines with J gene TRBJ2-3; 7 bases align to TRBD2. Trimming cost V 10 bases and J 0 bases; bases outside gene matches: 7. Germline V CDR1 and CDR2: MRHNA, SNTAGT. This CDR3 is 14 amino acids long. The CDR3 protein is CATKAGLSTDTQYF. DNA of the CDR3: TGTGCCACCAAAGCGGGACTAAGCACAGATACGCAGTATTTT.

The V call is TRBV30, the J call TRBJ1-3; 7 positions agree with TRBD1. Trimming at V came to 3 bases and at J to 1 base, leaving 6 bases not matched to a gene. Per germline, CDR1 GTSNPN and CDR2 SVGIG (reference sequence). This CDR3 region has 15 residues. The CDR3 DNA reads as TGTGCCTGGAGGTCAGGGGGGCAGTCTGGAAACACCATATATTTT. Protein sequence: CAWRSGGQSGNTIYF.

The gene calls are TRBV7-9 and TRBJ2-1; 8 bases agree with TRBD1. The trim removed 5 bases at V and 0 bases at J, leaving 6 bases unmatched. This CDR3 has 16 residues. CDR1 is SEHNR and CDR2 is FQNEAQ in the germline V gene (reference sequence). This CDR3 is CASSPQGGGSYNEQFF. CDR3 nucleotides: TGTGCCAGCAGCCCACAGGGGGGAGGCTCCTACAATGAGCAGTTCTTC.

In this sample, this clone turned up a few times. The V gene is TRBV27, the J gene TRBJ2-1; D may be TRBD1 (6 bases). Trimming pared 5 bases from V and 3 bases from J, leaving 11 bases between. CDR1 is MNHEY and CDR2 is SMNVEV in the germline V gene (reference sequence). The CDR3 runs 14 residues. The CDR3 nucleotides are TGTGCCAGCAGTAAGGACAGAGTCTACAATGAGCAGTTCTTC. It is translated as CASSKDRVYNEQFF.

On this clone: One end of the junction fails to match germline, which may point to a read error. The chain uses TRBV27 and TRBJ2-7, with a weak D call TRBD1 (5 bases). Germline CDR1 MNHEY, CDR2 SMNVEV (reference sequence). CDR3 length: 18 residues. The CDR3 bases are TGTGCCAGCAGTTCCCTGGGAAGCACAGGTCCTGTGGTCTACGAGCAGTGCTTC. It specifies CASSSLGSTGPVVYEQCF.

V usage is TRBV7-3 and J usage is TRBJ2-7, with 8 bases aligning to TRBD2. CDR1 SGHTA and CDR2 FQGTGA come from the germline V gene. V was pared by 5 bases and J by 5 bases, with 8 bases of the junction left unmatched. This CDR3 is 14 amino acids long. CDR3 bases: TGTGCCAGCAGCCCCGTAGCGGGAATCCACGAGCAGTACTTC. It yields the protein CASSPVAGIHEQYF.

CDR3 residues: CASSVWRGRQFF. The CDR3 DNA sequence: TGTGCCAGCAGTGTATGGCGGGGAAGGCAGTTCTTC. The chain recombines TRBV27 with TRBJ2-1, with D tentatively TRBD2 (6 bases). V lost 5 bases and J lost 12, with 14 bases in between. Per the germline V gene, CDR1 is MNHEY and CDR2 is SMNVEV (reference sequence). The CDR3 loop spans 12 amino acids.

The gene calls are TRBV27 and TRBJ1-5; 8 nucleotides align to TRBD1. The CDR3 is made up of 17 amino acids. The V gene end was trimmed by 4 bases and the J gene end by 4 bases; junction bases not matched to a gene: 12. Germline V lookup: CDR1 MNHEY, CDR2 SMNVEV (reference sequence). CDR3 region: CASSSARTGFGNQPQHF. CDR3 nucleotides: TGTGCCAGCAGTTCCGCTCGGACAGGGTTCGGAAATCAGCCCCAGCATTTT.

The chain is built from TRBV27 and TRBJ2-7; D gene ambiguous. Trimming took 6 bases from V and 2 from J, leaving 11 bases between them. Germline V gene lookup returns CDR1 MNHEY and CDR2 SMNVEV (reference sequence). The CDR3 has 13 amino acids. This CDR3 reads CASSPSHTYEQYF. The DNA of the CDR3 is TGTGCCAGCAGCCCGAGCCATACCTACGAGCAGTACTTC.

This chain links TRBV11-3 with TRBJ2-1; TRBD2 aligns across 9 bases. The J segment lost 4 bases and the V segment lost 7 bases, leaving 8 bases of the junction unmatched. The length of the CDR3 is 15 residues. Germline loops: CDR1 SGHNT, CDR2 YENEEA. The DNA for the CDR3 is TGTGCCAGCACGTTAGGGCGGGAGGGGTACAATGAGCAGTTCTTC. Translated: CASTLGREGYNEQFF.

The CDR3 here is CASSGLAGVHSGELFF. The CDR3 bases are TGTGCCAGCAGTGGACTAGCGGGAGTCCATTCCGGGGAGCTGTTTTTT. This chain links TRBV6-1 with TRBJ2-2; 12 nucleotides align to TRBD2. The V and J ends lost 4 bases and 6 bases, in that order; junction bases with no gene match: 6. CDR1 is MNHNS and CDR2 is SASEGT in the germline V gene. The CDR3 consists of 16 residues.

V is TRBV5-1 and J is TRBJ1-4; D may be TRBD1 (6 bases). Germline assignment: CDR1 SGHRS and CDR2 YFSETQ. The CDR3 loop spans 15 amino acids. Between the trimmed V and J ends, which lost 3 bases and 6 bases, there was a span of 15 bases. The CDR3 sequence is CASSYTGMADEKLFF. The CDR3, as DNA: TGCGCCAGCAGCTACACAGGGATGGCGGATGAAAAACTGTTTTTT.

The V call is TRBV4-2, the J call TRBJ2-4; 7 nucleotides agree with TRBD1. Germline-derived CDR1 and CDR2 are LGHNA and YNFKEQ. The CDR3 has 13 amino acids. With 1 base clipped from V and 6 bases from J, the junction kept 0 bases outside the gene matches. The DNA of the CDR3 is TGTGCCAGCAGCCAAGGACAGGGAAACATTCAGTACTTC. It translates to CASSQGQGNIQYF.

The chain recombines TRBV5-4 with TRBJ1-3; perhaps TRBD1 as D (5 bases). V was shortened by 2 bases and J by 7 bases, with 16 bases between the two germline ends. This CDR3 has 15 amino acids. Germline assignment: CDR1 SGHNT and CDR2 YYREEE (reference sequence). The DNA for the CDR3 is TGTGCCAGCAGCTTCGGGGGGATAGAAGGGAACACCATATATTTT. Translating it yields CASSFGGIEGNTIYF.

This clone was seen more than once but under ten times. The chain combines TRBV7-2 with TRBJ2-3, with D uncertain. This CDR3 region has 13 residues. V was clipped by 0 bases and J by 4 bases, with 5 bases between them. The germline CDR1 and CDR2 sequences are SGHTA and FQGNSA. CDR3 sequence reads: CASSLARPDTQYF. CDR3 coding DNA: TGTGCCAGCAGCTTAGCGCGCCCAGATACGCAGTATTTT. Full variable domain (outside the CDR3, taken from reference TRBV7-2 and TRBJ2-3): GAGVSQSPSNKVTEKGKDVELRCDPISGHTALYWYRQSLGQGLEFLIYFQGNSAPDKSGLPSDRFSAERTGGSVSTLTIQRTQQEDSAVYLCASSLARPDTQYFGPGTRLTVL.

The chain carries TRBV4-1 and TRBJ1-2; 7 positions match TRBD1. Germline CDR1 MGHRA, CDR2 YSYEKL. The CDR3 consists of 13 residues. Unmatched junction bases numbered 2, after V lost 0 bases and J lost 7 bases. This CDR3 is CASSQEQGSGYTF. The CDR3 nucleotides are TGCGCCAGCAGCCAAGAACAGGGGAGTGGCTACACCTTC.

The gene calls are TRBV19 and TRBJ1-5; weak D call: TRBD1 (5 bases). The CDR3 length is 16 residues. V lost 3 bases to trimming and J lost 2 bases, with 14 bases between them. Per germline, CDR1 LNHDA and CDR2 SQIVND (reference sequence). CDR3 nucleotide sequence: TGTGCCAGTAGTATGCAGGGATCTCGCGGCAATCAGCCCCAGCATTTT. Protein sequence: CASSMQGSRGNQPQHF.

The gene calls are TRBV5-4 and TRBJ2-7; TRBD2 is a possible D gene (7 bases). The length of the CDR3 is 14 residues. Germline CDR1 and CDR2: SGHNT and YYREEE (reference sequence). V lost 4 bases and J lost 2, with 13 bases in between. The CDR3 DNA sequence: TGTGCCAGCAGCCGGAGGGGGGGAGCCTACGAGCAGTACTTC. This translates into CASSRRGGAYEQYF.

J is TRBJ2-3 and V is TRBV15; no reliable D call. Germline CDR1 LNHNV, CDR2 YYDKDF (reference sequence). V gave up 5 bases and J gave up 4 bases, with 19 bases separating them. The CDR3 totals 16 residues. The CDR3 here is CATSPVWSSGSDTQYF. The CDR3 DNA is TGTGCCACCAGCCCCGTTTGGTCTAGTGGATCAGATACGCAGTATTTT.

This rearrangement joins TRBV5-4 to TRBJ2-6; a weak D match, TRBD1 (6 bases). In germline, CDR1 is SGHNT, CDR2 YYREEE (reference sequence). This CDR3 has 19 residues. Trimming took off 4 bases at V and 1 base at J, with 21 bases between the two ends. CDR3 coding DNA: TGTGCCAGCAGCCATGGTGGCTGGGACACATTGTCTGGGGCCAACGTCCTGACTTTC. Translated, it gives CASSHGGWDTLSGANVLTF.

This chain links TRBV30 with TRBJ2-7, with TRBD1 matching 9 bases. This CDR3 region has 13 residues. V shed 5 bases, J shed 2 bases, and the junction held 4 bases outside the gene matches. CDR1 GTSNPN and CDR2 SVGIG come from the germline V gene (reference sequence). The CDR3 coding sequence is TGTGCCTGGGGGACAGGGCTGGCCTACGAGCAGTACTTC. It specifies CAWGTGLAYEQYF.

This chain uses TRBV27 with TRBJ1-5; 7 nucleotides match TRBD1. Per the germline V gene, CDR1 is MNHEY and CDR2 is SMNVEV (reference sequence). J lost 4 bases, V lost 5 bases, and 11 bases had no gene match. CDR3 length: 16 residues. The CDR3 DNA follows: TGTGCCAGCAGTCGGTCCTATGGGACAGCTAATCAGCCCCAGCATTTT. It specifies CASSRSYGTANQPQHF.